This TCR beta chain was retrieved from a study of neurological immune-mediated disorders (dated by TCRdb to between 2019 and 2020). Some background on the complete study: Using UMI-based sequencing, the study compared peripheral blood TCR-beta repertoires from patients with HTLV-I-associated myelopathy (HAM/TSP), patients with multiple sclerosis, and healthy controls. Longitudinal samples, technical triplicates and paired sorted CD4+ and CD8+ T-cell subsets, alongside PBMC samples, were included among the approximately 100 TCR-beta libraries. Of the approximately 68 subjects in the cohort, around 14 were HAM/TSP patients, about 35 were multiple sclerosis patients, and about 20 were healthy controls.

This clonotype was observed many times. Its antigen remains unidentified. Base qualities were left out, and no much larger clone turns up one base away. cDNA synthesis used template-switch 5'RACE with a primer carrying a 10-nucleotide random unique molecular identifier tagging each TCR transcript. Over 170 million TCR-beta sequences, covering 15-18 subjects, were produced in each sequencing run. Total RNA was extracted with the RNeasy kit. The KAPA Real-time Library Amplification kit was used to amplify TCR-beta VDJ regions with primers targeting the TCR constant region and the 5'RACE anchor. A first PCR added sample indexes and Illumina adaptors, after which a second PCR increased the library yield. After Ampure bead purification, the TCR product of roughly 650 bp was size-selected on a 2% E-gel SizeSelection system. Before pooling, library quality was checked on a Bioanalyzer, concentration was measured with Qubit, and libraries were quantified with the Kapa Library Quantification kit. Paired-end 2 x 150 bp sequencing of the libraries was performed on an Illumina HiSeq 2500. To increase sequence diversity, roughly 24-32% phiX was spiked into each library pool. In the paper's pipeline: Quality-filtered reads were processed with the UMI-based MiGEC pipeline, and over 75% of raw TCR sequences were removed by the MiGEC pipeline during error correction. IMGT germline references were used for aligning VDJ genes, and each clonotype was defined as a unique CDR3 amino acid sequence together with its V-J genes. VDJtools evaluated clonal expansion, Shannon diversity and CDR3 relatedness (CalcPairwiseDistances, ClusterSamples); CLCbio workbench built phylogenetic trees. A clone was classed as expanded if it had 8 or more unique UMIs, a cutoff based on coefficient-of-variation modelling across technical triplicates. TCRdb handled the public reads itself, with Q25 trimming in fastp and clone calling in MiXCR, and kept productive beta chains. Every distinct CDR3 protein forms one entry, paired with its most common genes and DNA. The V and J calls and clone size come from TCRdb's table, not from the authors' own analysis. The sample contains 28,000 or so distinct CDR3 sequences, around 14% of them found a single time. 27% of the sample goes to the ten largest clones.

Healthy controls were blood bank volunteers in Maryland, USA. Unsorted PBMC libraries were generated from 2 million PBMCs stored in RNAlater at -80 °C until RNA extraction. Peripheral blood was subjected to Ficoll-Hypaque density gradient centrifugation to isolate PBMCs, which were then cryopreserved in liquid nitrogen. Broader findings and caveats from the paper: TCR clonal expansion was highest in HAM/TSP patients and lowest in MS patients, with MS patients falling below even healthy controls. No identical CDR3 amino acid sequences were found to be shared among expanded clones across subjects, suggesting that TCR-beta repertoires were private in all groups.

The CDR3 runs 14 amino acids, cysteine and phenylalanine included. Only the CDR3 part of the read is kept: 42 bases, read in frame from the first base. Looking up the germline V gene (reference sequence) yields CDR1 DFQATT and CDR2 SNEGSKA. Trimming leaves V shorter by 3 bases and J shorter by 6 bases, with the junction holding 8 bases beyond the gene matches. The sequence is built from TRBV20-1 and TRBJ2-1; the junction holds 7 bases that match TRBD1. The sequenced sample was PBMCs. The receptor's source is a man between 65 and 79 years old in good health. CDR3 sequence: CSAREGGRGNEQFF. The DNA is TGCAGTGCTAGGGAAGGGGGCAGGGGCAATGAGCAGTTCTTC.